Each of the 11 T cell receptor beta chains below was sequenced from the same sample in a study of T cells in Graves' hyperthyroidism and ophthalmopathy (dated by TCRdb to between 2018 and 2021). The library was built by means of multiplex PCR. Instrument used: Illumina HiSeq 2000. The TCR beta CDR3 regions were amplified from RNA transcripts. For the first round of RT-PCR on the TCR CDR3, the HTBI primer set was used together with the Qiagen OneStep RT-PCR kit. Using fastp at Q25 and MiXCR, TCRdb reprocessed the public reads and kept productive beta chains. Entries are consolidated by CDR3 protein sequence, retaining the most common genes and DNA. Recorded for this sample are some 620,000 distinct CDR3 sequences; 15% to 20% of them occurred a single time. Together, the top ten hold 3% to 4.5% of the sample. Sample: blood. The origin of the receptors is a woman in her thirties with Graves' hyperthyroidism.

V is TRBV12-3 or TRBV12-4 and J is TRBJ2-1, with TRBD2 matching 9 bases. Losses at the gene ends were 6 bases for V and 6 bases for J; bases not matched to a gene: 9. The CDR3 has 15 amino acids. The CDR3 reads CASRLTSGFLNEQFF. The CDR3, as DNA: TGTGCCAGCAGGCTTACTAGCGGGTTTCTCAATGAGCAGTTCTTC.

Remarks on this clonotype: A single base separates this from a much larger clone, so it may be a read error. The chain employs TRBV2 and TRBJ1-5; possible D gene TRBD1, 6 bases. Germline values: CDR1 SNHLY, CDR2 FYNNEI. The CDR3 extends over 16 amino acids. CDR3 sequence reads: CVSRWIGTSSNQPQHF. The CDR3 nucleotides are TGTGTCAGCAGGTGGATCGGGACATCCAGCAATCAGCCCCAGCATTTT.

This clonotype was observed a few times. The J gene is TRBJ2-7, the V gene TRBV19, with 9 bases that match TRBD2. With 7 bases clipped from V and 1 base from J, the junction kept 5 bases outside the gene matches. CDR1 and CDR2 (germline): LNHDA, SQIVND (reference sequence). The CDR3 has 14 residues. The CDR3 region has the DNA TGTGCCAGTAAATCTAGCGGGACGTCCTACGAGCAGTACTTC. It yields the protein CASKSSGTSYEQYF. Full variable domain (missing parts from reference TRBV19 and TRBJ2-7): DGGITQSPKYLFRKEGQNVTLSCEQNLNHDAMYWYRQDPGQGLRLIYYSQIVNDFQKGDIAEGYSVSREKKESFPLTVTSAQKNPTAFYLCASKSSGTSYEQYFGPGTRLTVT.

This clonotype was counted ten times or more. The chain employs TRBV29-1 and TRBJ1-1; no definite D call. Germline loops: CDR1 SQVTM, CDR2 ANQGSEA. This CDR3 spans 13 amino acids. V was shortened by 3 bases and J by 5 bases, with 13 bases between the two germline ends. The CDR3 is CSVDGLGLTEAFF. In DNA form, the CDR3 reads TGCAGCGTTGATGGATTAGGGTTGACTGAAGCTTTCTTT.

This clonotype was recorded a few times. This chain links TRBV5-1 with TRBJ1-2, with 9 nucleotides matching TRBD1. Trimming at V came to 4 bases and at J to 4 bases, leaving 5 bases not matched to a gene. This CDR3 comprises 14 residues. The germline gives CDR1 SGHRS, CDR2 YFSETQ. The CDR3 region is CASSPGQGRYGYTF. CDR3 DNA: TGCGCCAGCAGCCCAGGACAGGGGCGCTATGGCTACACCTTC.

This clonotype showed up just a few times. The genes are TRBV5-1 and TRBJ1-6, with 9 nucleotides matching TRBD1. Germline assignment: CDR1 SGHRS and CDR2 YFSETQ. The CDR3 totals 15 residues. Losses at the gene ends were 9 bases for V and 6 bases for J; bases not matched to a gene: 10. The CDR3 DNA reads TGCGCCACGAAAGAGGGGACAGGGATTAATTCACCCCTCCACTTT. Translating it yields CATKEGTGINSPLHF.

This clonotype was detected many times. V is TRBV28 and J is TRBJ1-2; 9 nucleotides agree with TRBD1. This CDR3 is 15 amino acids long. Germline V CDR1 and CDR2: MDHEN, SYDVKM. V lost 2 bases and J lost 8; bases outside the gene matches: 9. CDR3 in DNA: TGTGCCAGCAGTTTAAGGGGACAGGGAACGGGAGGCTACACCTTC. It codes for CASSLRGQGTGGYTF.

This clonotype was found a few times. J is TRBJ2-5 and V is TRBV30; 8 positions agree with TRBD1. Germline assignment: CDR1 GTSNPN and CDR2 SVGIG (reference sequence). This CDR3 contains 13 residues. V shed 7 bases, J shed 1 base, and the junction held 5 bases outside the gene matches. The CDR3 DNA is TGTGCCTCGGACAGGGACGGCCAAGAGACCCAGTACTTC. This gives the protein CASDRDGQETQYF.

The chain is built from TRBV30 and TRBJ2-5; TRBD1 agrees at 7 bases. This CDR3 is built from 13 residues. Germline trimming cut 2 bases from V and 14 bases from J; bases unmatched to any gene: 14. CDR1 and CDR2 (germline): GTSNPN, SVGIG (reference sequence). CDR3 sequence: CAWSQGQTLPRYF. CDR3 in DNA: TGTGCCTGGAGTCAGGGACAGACCTTACCAAGATACTTC.

At least ten counts were recorded for this clonotype. The rearrangement uses TRBV20-1 and TRBJ2-7; a weak D match, TRBD2 (5 bases). The CDR3 is 12 amino acids. The V gene's germline CDR1 is DFQATT and CDR2 SNEGSKA (reference sequence). The CDR3 is CSGTLDSYEQYF. The CDR3 DNA reads TGCAGCGGAACTTTGGACTCTTACGAGCAGTACTTC.

This clonotype was detected ten times or more. The CDR3 is CASSLFGPQETQYF. CDR3 DNA: TGTGCCAGCAGCTTATTTGGACCACAAGAGACCCAGTACTTC. The chain joins TRBV7-2 to TRBJ2-5; D is undetermined. The CDR3 contains 14 residues. With 2 bases removed from V and 2 bases from J, the gap between germline ends came to 9 bases. CDR1 SGHTA and CDR2 FQGNSA come from the germline V gene. Supplemented by reference TRBV7-2 and TRBJ2-5, the full variable domain reads GAGVSQSPSNKVTEKGKDVELRCDPISGHTALYWYRQSLGQGLEFLIYFQGNSAPDKSGLPSDRFSAERTGGSVSTLTIQRTQQEDSAVYLCASSLFGPQETQYFGPGTRLLVL.